This is a list of T cell receptor beta chains from one sample in a study of T-cell reconstitution after alpha-beta-depleted transplantation in children. One entry per CDR3 protein results from TCRdb running MiXCR on the PCR reads. Among some 440,000 distinct CDR3 sequences listed, about 16% were seen once. The input for sequencing was PBMCs, mostly from graft donor cells, taken 360 days after TCRalphabeta/CD19-depleted stem cell transplant. The source is a boy younger than two who had a stem cell transplant for Wiskott-Aldrich syndrome, so the T cells may come from the graft donor. Both conserved end residues are part of each CDR3. The D gene is left open where the match is weak. Clone size is not always given. Where it is, it says once, few, many or a class for expanded clones.

CASSLGDANTGELFF,TGTGCCAGCAGCCTGGGGGACGCGAACACCGGGGAGCTGTTTTTT,-,-,TRBJ2-2,TRBV11-1
CASSPAPNGQPQHF,TGTGCCAGCAGTCCGGCCCCCAACGGTCAGCCCCAGCATTTT,-,-,TRBJ1-5,TRBV12-3/TRBV12-4
CASSLRTSFADTQYF,TGTGCCAGCAGCTTACGGACTAGTTTTGCAGATACGCAGTATTTT,few,TRBD2,TRBJ2-3,TRBV7-8
CASSERYNQPQHF,TGTGCCAGCAGTGAAAGGTACAATCAGCCCCAGCATTTT,-,-,TRBJ1-5,TRBV2
CASSSVPGGGQPQHF,TGTGCCAGCAGCTCTGTGCCAGGGGGGGGCCAGCCCCAGCATTTT,-,TRBD1,TRBJ1-5,TRBV7-2
CASSLTGPPPYNEQFF,TGTGCCAGCAGCTTGACAGGTCCTCCCCCTTACAATGAGCAGTTCTTC,few,-,TRBJ2-1,TRBV5-5
CASSLGTPGTGLLSYGYTF,TGCGCCAGCAGCTTGGGGACTCCCGGGACAGGGCTTTTGAGCTATGGCTACACCTTC,-,TRBD1,TRBJ1-2,TRBV5-1
CASSYTIGGGGYEQYF,TGTGCCAGCAGTTACACCATCGGGGGAGGAGGGTACGAGCAGTACTTC,few,-,TRBJ2-7,TRBV6-5
CSARGRRQGAYEQYF,TGCAGTGCTAGAGGAAGGAGACAGGGGGCCTACGAGCAGTACTTC,few,TRBD1,TRBJ2-7,TRBV20-1
CASSYSDRVREGYEQYF,TGTGCCAGCAGTTACTCGGATCGGGTCAGGGAGGGCTACGAGCAGTACTTC,-,TRBD2,TRBJ2-7,TRBV6-5
CATSESGPYGYTF,TGTGCCACCAGTGAGTCAGGACCCTATGGCTACACCTTC,-,-,TRBJ1-2,TRBV24-1
CSASGGSPREYEQYF,TGCAGTGCTAGTGGTGGGAGCCCAAGGGAGTACGAGCAGTACTTC,few,-,TRBJ2-7,TRBV20-1
CASSDGLGPTDTQYF,TGTGCCAGCAGTGACGGTTTGGGACCCACAGATACGCAGTATTTT,many,-,TRBJ2-3,TRBV2
CASSQSSYTGELFF,TGTGCCAGCAGTCAATCTAGCTACACCGGGGAGCTGTTTTTT,few,-,TRBJ2-2,TRBV6-2/TRBV6-3
CATQGPIYEQYF,TGTGCCACCCAAGGGCCAATCTACGAGCAGTACTTC,few,-,TRBJ2-7,TRBV10-3
CSVEESGYNEQFF,TGCAGCGTTGAAGAGTCCGGCTACAATGAGCAGTTCTTC,-,-,TRBJ2-1,TRBV29-1
CASRREDGELFF,TGCGCCAGCAGAAGGGAGGACGGGGAGCTGTTTTTT,few,-,TRBJ2-2,TRBV5-1
CASSRSTGWNTGELFF,TGTGCCAGCAGCCGCTCGACAGGGTGGAACACCGGGGAGCTGTTTTTT,-,TRBD1,TRBJ2-2,TRBV12-3/TRBV12-4
CASRVYGPNEQFF,TGTGCCAGCAGGGTGTACGGGCCCAATGAGCAGTTCTTC,few,-,TRBJ2-1,TRBV2
CASSLTSGKTQYF,TGTGCCAGCTCACTGACTAGCGGGAAGACCCAGTACTTC,-,TRBD2,TRBJ2-5,TRBV18
CASSPWNTGTDTQYF,TGTGCCAGCAGTCCCTGGAACACTGGAACAGATACGCAGTATTTT,few,-,TRBJ2-3,TRBV12-3/TRBV12-4
CASSLFREYNEQFF,TGTGCCAGCAGTTTATTCCGGGAGTACAATGAGCAGTTCTTC,few,-,TRBJ2-1,TRBV12-3/TRBV12-4
CSVPHTRAAFF,TGCAGTGTCCCACATACCAGAGCAGCTTTCTTT,-,-,TRBJ1-1,TRBV20-1